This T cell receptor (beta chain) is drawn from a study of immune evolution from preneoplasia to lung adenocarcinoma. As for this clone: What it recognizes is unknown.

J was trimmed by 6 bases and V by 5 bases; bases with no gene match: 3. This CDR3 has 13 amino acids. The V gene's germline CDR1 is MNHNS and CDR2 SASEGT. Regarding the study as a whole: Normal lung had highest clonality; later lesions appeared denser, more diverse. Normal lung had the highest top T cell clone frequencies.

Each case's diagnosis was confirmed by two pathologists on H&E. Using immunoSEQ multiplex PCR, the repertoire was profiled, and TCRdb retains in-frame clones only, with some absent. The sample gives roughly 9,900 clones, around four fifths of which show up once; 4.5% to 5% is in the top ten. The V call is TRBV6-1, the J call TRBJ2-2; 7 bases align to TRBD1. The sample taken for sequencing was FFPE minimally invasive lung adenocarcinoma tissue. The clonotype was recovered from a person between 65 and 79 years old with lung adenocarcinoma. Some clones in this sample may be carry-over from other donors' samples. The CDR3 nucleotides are TGTGCCAGCAGTCTCCAGGGGGCCGGGGAGCTGTTTTTT. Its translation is CASSLQGAGELFF.